This TCR beta chain derives from a study of cytomegalovirus exposure and HLA in healthy donors. This clone occurred once. Use of 60 Vbeta and 13 Jbeta primers characterized the PCR. The protocol was immunoSEQ multiplex PCR, while the TCRdb copy is restricted to in-frame clones and leaves out a portion. The table lists roughly 130,000 clones, about four fifths of them singletons. The length of the CDR3 is 21 residues. The trim removed 7 bases at V and 7 bases at J, leaving 30 bases unmatched. The genes are TRBV23-1 and TRBJ2-2; 7 bases agree with TRBD2. TRBV23-1 is annotated as an ORF whose role is uncertain. The clonotype comes from a man aged 18-30 years in good health and CMV-seronegative. The source material was PBMCs. The CDR3 DNA reads as TGCGCCAGCACCCCCTGGAAGGGCGTCCCGGGGGGAATTCGGATTGGCGGGGAGCTGTTTTTT. The encoded protein is CASTPWKGVPGGIRIGGELFF.